These 28 T cell receptor beta chains originate from one sample sequenced in a study. One entry per CDR3 protein results from TCRdb running MiXCR on the RT-PCR reads. Here the sample spans about 700,000 distinct CDR3 sequences, approximately 15% being singletons. Sequencing was performed on memory CD4+ T cells from blood. Receptors were obtained from a female donor in good health, serving as a healthy control.

This clonotype has a handful of counts. V and J are TRBV6-2 or TRBV6-3 and TRBJ2-3, with 11 bases that match TRBD2. The CDR3 is 16 amino acids. The ends lost 6 bases at V and 4 bases at J; junction bases unmatched: 9. The germline V gene has CDR1 MNHEY and CDR2 SVGEGT. The DNA for the CDR3 is TGTGCCAGCAGCCGAGGTAGCGGGGGGGCCGCAGATACGCAGTATTTT. It translates to CASSRGSGGAADTQYF.

The chain uses TRBV3-1 and TRBJ2-1, with 10 positions matching TRBD2. CDR3 length equals 17 residues. The germline gives CDR1 LGHDT, CDR2 YNNKEL (reference sequence). With V trimmed by 2 bases and J by 3 bases, 7 bases remained unmatched. DNA for the CDR3: TGTGCCAGCAGCCAATTTCCGGGGACTAGCGACTACAATGAGCAGTTCTTC. Its protein is CASSQFPGTSDYNEQFF.

This clonotype was picked up a small number of times. The chain uses TRBV6-5 and TRBJ2-3; tentative D call: TRBD1 (6 bases). This CDR3 has 14 amino acids. V was cut by 4 bases and J by 4 bases, with 12 bases left in between. Looked up from germline, CDR1 is MNHEY and CDR2 is SVGAGI. The CDR3: CASSWVGAPDTQYF. The CDR3 DNA reads TGTGCCAGCAGTTGGGTGGGGGCCCCAGATACGCAGTATTTT.

This clonotype was counted many times. The V call is TRBV20-1, the J call TRBJ2-3; D not resolved. V was cut by 5 bases and J by 5 bases, with 14 bases left in between. This CDR3 comprises 13 residues. The germline gives CDR1 DFQATT, CDR2 SNEGSKA (reference sequence). CDR3 in amino acids: CSADRAHGDTQYF. For the CDR3, the DNA is TGCAGTGCTGACCGGGCCCATGGAGATACGCAGTATTTT.

This clonotype was counted at least ten times. At one boundary the junction diverges from the germline segment, which might be a read error. The V gene is TRBV5-5, the J gene TRBJ2-1; 10 positions agree with TRBD1. Germline CDR1 reads SGHKS; CDR2 reads YYEKEE (reference sequence). The CDR3 extends over 16 amino acids. CDR3 sequence reads: CASSFTGTGVYHEQFF. DNA for the CDR3: TGTGCCAGCAGCTTCACCGGGACAGGGGTCTACCATGAGCAGTTCTTC.

Notes on this clonotype: This may arise from a read error, as a much more abundant clone is one base away. The J gene is TRBJ1-1, the V gene TRBV7-7; tentatively, D is TRBD1 (6 bases). The CDR3 spans 13 residues. Germline V gene lookup returns CDR1 SSHAT and CDR2 FNYEAQ (reference sequence). CDR3 region: CASSLRQEERAFF. CDR3 nucleotides: TGTGCTAGCAGCTTAAGACAGGAGGAGAGGGCTTTCTTT.

This clonotype has a handful of counts. The J gene is TRBJ2-1, the V gene TRBV5-1, with 7 bases that match TRBD1. The CDR3 is made up of 14 amino acids. Germline loops: CDR1 SGHRS, CDR2 YFSETQ. V shed 0 bases, J shed 7 bases, and the junction held 4 bases outside the gene matches. The chain's CDR3 is CASSLVGQINEQFF. CDR3 coding DNA: TGCGCCAGCAGCTTGGTGGGACAGATTAATGAGCAGTTCTTC.

V is TRBV28 and J is TRBJ2-7, with 9 positions matching TRBD2. This CDR3 is built from 15 residues. V gave up 6 bases and J gave up 3 bases; unmatched junction bases: 9. Germline-derived CDR1 and CDR2 are MDHEN and SYDVKM. The chain's CDR3 is CASSIAGVGGYEQYF. CDR3 DNA: TGTGCCAGCAGCATAGCGGGAGTAGGGGGCTACGAGCAGTACTTC.

This clonotype was recorded once. J is TRBJ1-1 and V is TRBV5-1; 10 bases fit TRBD1. Germline loops: CDR1 SGHRS, CDR2 YFSETQ. CDR3 length: 15 residues. Trimming took 8 bases from V and 4 from J; bases not matched to a gene: 11. CDR3 DNA: TGCGCCAGAAGCCTGCAGACAGGGGGCGTCACTGAAGCTTTCTTT. It encodes CARSLQTGGVTEAFF.

V and J are TRBV21-1 and TRBJ2-7; the D call in the table, TRBD1, was not verified against the DNA. TRBV21-1 is designated a pseudogene. This CDR3 has 17 amino acids. This chain's CDR3 is CASSKAGDRQGPHEQYF. In nucleotides, the CDR3 is TGTGCCAGCAGCAAAGCCGGGGACCGACAGGGGCCCCACGAGCAGTACTTC.

The rearrangement uses TRBV7-2 and TRBJ1-6, with D unclear. Germline CDR1 and CDR2: SGHTA and FQGNSA. This CDR3 comprises 14 residues. Trimming took off 5 bases at V and 4 bases at J, with 9 bases between the two ends. CDR3 DNA: TGTGCCAGCAGCATGGTACTTTATAATTCACCCCTCCACTTT. Translating gives CASSMVLYNSPLHF.

The J gene is TRBJ1-5, the V gene TRBV7-2; D is ambiguous. Germline V gene sequence: CDR1 SGHTA, CDR2 FQGNSA. CDR3 size: 15 residues. V dropped 3 bases and J dropped 2 bases, with 11 bases sitting between them. The CDR3 DNA sequence: TGTGCCAGCAGCTTTTCGGCGGTCGGCAATCAGCCCCAGCATTTT. Residues: CASSFSAVGNQPQHF.

This chain connects TRBV20-1 to TRBJ2-2, with D tentatively TRBD1 or TRBD2 (6 bases each). The ends were cut back, 6 bases at V and 2 bases at J, with 22 bases in the middle. Per germline, CDR1 DFQATT and CDR2 SNEGSKA (reference sequence). This CDR3 comprises 17 residues. CDR3 region: CSAGGQGVGVNTGELFF. CDR3 nucleotide sequence: TGCAGTGCAGGGGGGCAGGGAGTGGGTGTTAACACCGGGGAGCTGTTTTTT.

The chain links TRBV7-3 to TRBJ2-1; D is perhaps TRBD1 (6 bases). V lost 0 bases and J lost 8, with 14 bases in between. CDR1 is SGHTA, CDR2 FQGTGA, per germline. The CDR3 is 15 amino acids. The CDR3 sequence: CASSLTASRGDEQFF. The CDR3 coding sequence is TGTGCCAGCAGCTTAACGGCTAGCAGGGGTGATGAGCAGTTCTTC.

This clonotype was recorded a few times. The chain carries TRBV7-8 and TRBJ2-1; 7 bases fit TRBD2. CDR3 length: 17 amino acids. In germline, CDR1 is SGHVS, CDR2 FQNEAQ. V lost 5 bases to trimming and J lost 2 bases; unmatched junction nucleotides: 12. CDR3 nucleotide sequence: TGTGCCAGCAGCCGTCGGGCTTTAGCGGGTCCCTACAATGAGCAGTTCTTC. It yields the protein CASSRRALAGPYNEQFF.

The J gene is TRBJ2-3, the V gene TRBV6-6, with TRBD2 as a possible D gene (6 bases). Germline V lookup: CDR1 MNHNY, CDR2 SVGAGI (reference sequence). Trimming removed 7 bases from V and 0 bases from J, with 11 bases in between. The CDR3 runs 14 residues. This chain's CDR3 is CASTAGLSTDTQYF. The CDR3 region has the DNA TGTGCCAGCACCGCGGGACTGAGCACAGATACGCAGTATTTT.

The chain employs TRBV5-1 and TRBJ2-1; D is uncertain. The V gene lost 0 bases and the J gene lost 9 bases, with 16 bases spanning the gap. Per the germline V gene, CDR1 is SGHRS and CDR2 is YFSETQ. The CDR3 covers 15 residues. The CDR3 DNA is TGCGCCAGCAGCTTGGCCAATTCAGAAGTAGGTGAGCAGTTCTTC. Translating it yields CASSLANSEVGEQFF.

The chain links TRBV9 to TRBJ1-5, with D unclear. The V end lost 3 bases, the J end lost 0 bases, and 10 bases lay between the germline ends. The CDR3 has 15 amino acids. Germline V gene sequence: CDR1 SGDLS, CDR2 YYNGEE. In DNA, the CDR3 is TGTGCCAGCAGCGAGAGCGACTATAGCAATCAGCCCCAGCATTTT. Its translation is CASSESDYSNQPQHF.

This clonotype was found many times. The chain joins TRBV15 to TRBJ2-2; D remains unclear. This CDR3 has 15 amino acids. CDR1 and CDR2 from the germline V gene are LNHNV and YYDKDF (reference sequence). The germline V and J ends were trimmed by 2 bases and 3 bases, with 10 bases remaining between them. The CDR3 bases are TGTGCCACCAGCAGACAGCAAGGATACACCGGGGAGCTGTTTTTT. Residues: CATSRQQGYTGELFF.

This chain connects TRBV14 to TRBJ1-2; tentative D call: TRBD1 (6 bases). V dropped 1 base and J dropped 6 bases, with 12 bases sitting between them. CDR3 length equals 14 residues. CDR1 is SGHDN and CDR2 is FVKESK in the germline V gene. The CDR3 here is CASSQASQGDGYTF. The CDR3 DNA reads TGTGCCAGCAGCCAAGCGTCACAGGGTGATGGCTACACCTTC. The variable domain in full, with the rest retrieved from reference TRBV14 and TRBJ1-2, is EAGVTQFPSHSVIEKGQTVTLRCDPISGHDNLYWYRRVMGKEIKFLLHFVKESKQDESGMPNNRFLAERTGGTYSTLKVQPAELEDSGVYFCASSQASQGDGYTFGSGTRLTVV.

This clonotype was seen a handful of times. The chain links TRBV6-1 to TRBJ1-5; D call uncertain. V was clipped by 6 bases and J by 3 bases, with 12 bases between them. The CDR3 has 14 amino acids. The germline V gene has CDR1 MNHNS and CDR2 SASEGT. CDR3: CASSFTVINQPQHF. CDR3 sequence (DNA): TGTGCCAGCAGCTTCACAGTAATCAATCAGCCCCAGCATTTT.

The J gene is TRBJ2-3, the V gene TRBV28, with 14 positions matching TRBD2. Per germline, CDR1 MDHEN and CDR2 SYDVKM. V lost 0 bases to trimming and J lost 5 bases; unmatched junction nucleotides: 4. CDR3 length: 17 amino acids. CDR3 sequence (DNA): TGTGCCAGCAGTTTATGGGGACTAGCGGGAGTAGAAGATACGCAGTATTTT. Translated: CASSLWGLAGVEDTQYF.

V gene TRBV19 combines with J gene TRBJ1-5; a possible D gene is TRBD1 (5 bases). The V gene lost 5 bases and the J gene lost 6 bases, with 20 bases spanning the gap. The CDR3 contains 16 residues. Germline V gene sequence: CDR1 LNHDA, CDR2 SQIVND (reference sequence). This CDR3 reads CASSPSGILRAQPQHF. In DNA, the CDR3 is TGTGCCAGTAGTCCCTCCGGGATCCTCAGGGCTCAGCCCCAGCATTTT.

The DNA of the CDR3 is TGTGCCAGCAGTTTGTGGGGGCTGGGAGGAAACACCATATATTTT. Translation gives CASSLWGLGGNTIYF. The chain joins TRBV12-3 or TRBV12-4 to TRBJ1-3; tentative D call: TRBD1 (6 bases). Trimming took 3 bases from V and 4 from J, leaving 13 bases between them. The CDR3 is 15 amino acids.

This clonotype was counted between two and nine times. The chain combines TRBV20-1 with TRBJ1-4; 7 bases align to TRBD1. The CDR3 has 13 residues. The germline V gene encodes CDR1 DFQATT and CDR2 SNEGSKA (reference sequence). The J segment lost 5 bases and the V segment lost 5 bases, leaving 5 bases of the junction unmatched. The CDR3 loop reads CSARDSSNEKLFF. CDR3 nucleotide sequence: TGCAGTGCTCGGGACAGCTCGAATGAAAAACTGTTTTTT.

V usage is TRBV5-1 and J usage is TRBJ2-4, with TRBD2 matching over 8 bases. This CDR3 has 15 amino acids. The ends lost 1 base at V and 0 bases at J; junction bases unmatched: 0. Germline-derived CDR1 and CDR2 are SGHRS and YFSETQ. The CDR3 loop is CASSLLAGAKNIQYF. CDR3 DNA: TGCGCCAGCAGCTTGCTAGCGGGAGCCAAAAACATTCAGTACTTC.

The V gene is TRBV4-2, the J gene TRBJ1-1; a weak D match, TRBD1 (5 bases). The CDR3 has 12 amino acids. V lost 4 bases and J 9 bases, leaving 12 bases between the germline ends. Germline loops: CDR1 LGHNA, CDR2 YNFKEQ. Here the CDR3 reads CASSPLGQQAFF. CDR3 bases: TGTGCCAGCAGCCCCCTGGGGCAGCAAGCTTTCTTT.

J is TRBJ1-2 and V is TRBV5-1; D uncertain. Trimming took off 0 bases at V and 7 bases at J, with 22 bases between the two ends. The CDR3 covers 17 residues. CDR1 SGHRS and CDR2 YFSETQ come from the germline V gene. The CDR3: CASSLGGSGADRSGYTF. The CDR3 DNA reads TGCGCCAGCAGCTTGGGCGGTTCTGGAGCCGATCGTAGTGGCTACACCTTC.